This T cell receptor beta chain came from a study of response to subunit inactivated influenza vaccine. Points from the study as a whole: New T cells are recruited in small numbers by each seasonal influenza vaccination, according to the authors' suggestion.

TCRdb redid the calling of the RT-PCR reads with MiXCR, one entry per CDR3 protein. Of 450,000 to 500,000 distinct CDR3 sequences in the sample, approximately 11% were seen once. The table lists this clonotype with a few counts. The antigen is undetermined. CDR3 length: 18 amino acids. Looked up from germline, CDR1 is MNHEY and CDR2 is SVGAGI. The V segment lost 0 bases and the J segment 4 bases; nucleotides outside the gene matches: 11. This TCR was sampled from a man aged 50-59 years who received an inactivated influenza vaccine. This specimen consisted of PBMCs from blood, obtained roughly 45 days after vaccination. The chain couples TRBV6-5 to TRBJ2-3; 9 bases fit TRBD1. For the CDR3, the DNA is TGTGCCAGCAGTTACTCTGACCACAGGGGGCTCTATGCAGATACGCAGTATTTT. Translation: CASSYSDHRGLYADTQYF.